What follows are 18 T cell receptor beta chains derived from one specimen sequenced in a study of vaccination effects on CD4 cells after COVID-19. TCRdb's table, derived via immunoSEQ multiplex PCR, lists solely in-frame clones and lacks some. Seen here are under 15,000 clones, about 78% observed once, and the top ten hold less than 20%. Antigens of these TCRs are unknown. Under the ViraFEST assay, PBMC were stimulated with viral peptide pools so that antigen-specific CD4+ T cells expanded. Sequencing was performed afterwards. Isolating CD4+ T cells followed less than 12 days of culture. A positive SARS-CoV-2 PCR test fell between March and December 2020. Either the mRNA-1273 or the BNT162b2 vaccine was given to participants as two doses. Specimen: CD4+ T cells from PBMCs cultured with SARS-CoV-2 spike peptides, collected after COVID-19 vaccination. The receptors stem from a human donor who had a prior SARS-CoV-2 infection.

The chain recombines TRBV6-5 with TRBJ2-7; tentatively, D is TRBD1 (5 bases). The CDR3 has 14 residues. Trimming pared 0 bases from V and 3 bases from J, leaving 9 bases between. The germline CDR1 and CDR2 sequences are MNHEY and SVGAGI. The CDR3 nucleotides are TGTGCCAGCAGTTACTCGTTTCAGGGCTACGAGCAGTACTTC. Its translation: CASSYSFQGYEQYF.

The V and J genes are TRBV5-1 and TRBJ1-2; D unclear. This CDR3 contains 13 residues. The germline V gene encodes CDR1 SGHRS and CDR2 YFSETQ. The V gene lost 5 bases and the J gene lost 3 bases, with 11 bases spanning the gap. This CDR3 reads CASSPAADYGYTF. The CDR3, as DNA: TGCGCCAGCAGTCCTGCCGCCGACTATGGCTACACCTTC.

This CDR3 is CASGRNYGYTF. The CDR3 DNA reads as TGTGCCAGCGGCAGGAACTATGGCTACACCTTC. This rearrangement joins TRBV9 to TRBJ1-2; D ambiguous. The CDR3 contains 11 residues. The germline gives CDR1 SGDLS, CDR2 YYNGEE. V was trimmed by 7 bases and J by 2 bases, leaving 6 bases between them. The whole variable domain, filled in from reference TRBV9 and TRBJ1-2, reads DSGVTQTPKHLITATGQRVTLRCSPRSGDLSVYWYQQSLDQGLQFLIQYYNGEERAKGNILERFSAQQFPDLHSELNLSSLELGDSALYFCASGRNYGYTFGSGTRLTVV.

The chain carries TRBV30 and TRBJ1-1; D ambiguous. This CDR3 is built from 14 residues. In germline, CDR1 is GTSNPN, CDR2 SVGIG (reference sequence). The germline V and J ends were trimmed by 3 bases and 1 base, with 12 bases remaining between them. The DNA for the CDR3 is TGTGCCTGGAGAAGGCAGTGGACGAACACTGAAGCTTTCTTT. Translated: CAWRRQWTNTEAFF.

V gene TRBV19 combines with J gene TRBJ2-3, with TRBD2 as a possible D gene (6 bases). CDR1 LNHDA and CDR2 SQIVND come from the germline V gene (reference sequence). The CDR3 runs to 15 residues. V was cut by 3 bases and J by 3 bases, with 13 bases left in between. CDR3 DNA: TGTGCCAGTAGTATCGGCAATAGCGGTACAGATACGCAGTATTTT. Its protein product is CASSIGNSGTDTQYF.

The chain employs TRBV18 and TRBJ2-7; 7 nucleotides line up with TRBD2. V lost 4 bases, J lost 0 bases, and 6 bases stayed unmatched. The CDR3 extends over 15 amino acids. The germline CDR1 and CDR2 sequences are KGHSH and LQKENI. The CDR3 sequence: CASSRDYQTSYEQYF. CDR3 sequence (DNA): TGTGCCAGCTCACGGGACTACCAAACCTCCTACGAGCAGTACTTC.

The chain has TRBV18 and TRBJ2-7; D is undetermined. Trimming removed 2 bases at V and 0 bases at J, with 14 bases between. CDR3 size: 16 residues. CDR1 is KGHSH, CDR2 LQKENI, per germline. The CDR3 DNA reads as TGTGCCAGCTCACCAGGGGTTCTGGGGATCTCCTACGAGCAGTACTTC. Encoded protein: CASSPGVLGISYEQYF. The full variable domain, in which reference TRBV18 and TRBJ2-7 provide the parts outside the CDR3, is NAGVMQNPRHLVRRRGQEARLRCSPMKGHSHVYWYRQLPEEGLKFMVYLQKENIIDESGMPKERFSAEFPKEGPSILRIQQVVRGDSAAYFCASSPGVLGISYEQYFGPGTRLTVT.

The rearrangement links TRBV4-1 to TRBJ1-4, with D unclear. CDR1 MGHRA and CDR2 YSYEKL come from the germline V gene. This CDR3 is 14 amino acids long. V was trimmed by 4 bases and J by 4 bases, leaving 10 bases between them. CDR3 sequence: CASSRRIFNEKLFF. DNA for the CDR3: TGCGCCAGCAGCCGGCGGATCTTTAATGAAAAACTGTTTTTT.

The V and J genes are TRBV27 and TRBJ1-5; 8 nucleotides align to TRBD1. Germline lookup yields CDR1 MNHEY and CDR2 SMNVEV (reference sequence). Trimming took 5 bases from V and 6 from J; bases not matched to a gene: 3. CDR3 length: 13 residues. The CDR3 region has the DNA TGTGCCAGCAGTAGACAGGGGTTTCAGCCCCAGCATTTT. Translated, it gives CASSRQGFQPQHF.

The rearrangement uses TRBV18 and TRBJ2-2; D is perhaps TRBD1 (6 bases). This CDR3 is 15 amino acids long. Germline CDR1 is KGHSH and CDR2 is LQKENI. Trimming stripped 3 bases from V and 5 bases from J, with 13 bases between. The CDR3 here is CASSPTQGRTGELFF. CDR3 coding DNA: TGTGCCAGCTCACCGACACAGGGTAGGACCGGGGAGCTGTTTTTT.

The V and J genes are TRBV10-3 and TRBJ1-2; possible D gene TRBD1, 6 bases. V shed 6 bases and J shed 0 bases, with 8 bases lying between them. Germline V gene sequence: CDR1 ENHRY, CDR2 SYGVKD. The CDR3 sequence is 13 residues long. CDR3 in amino acids: CAIREGANYGYTF. The CDR3 DNA sequence: TGTGCCATCAGGGAGGGGGCTAACTATGGCTACACCTTC.

This clone has only one observation. V usage is TRBV9 and J usage is TRBJ1-6, with a weak D call TRBD1 (6 bases). Germline V CDR1 and CDR2: SGDLS, YYNGEE. The V end was cut by 4 bases, the J end by 6 bases, with 17 bases between. CDR3 length equals 16 residues. CDR3 nucleotides: TGTGCCAGCAGCTCACAGACAGGAGAAACTAATTCACCCCTCCACTTT. It is translated as CASSSQTGETNSPLHF. Based on the CDR3 plus reference TRBV9 and TRBJ1-6, the full variable domain is DSGVTQTPKHLITATGQRVTLRCSPRSGDLSVYWYQQSLDQGLQFLIQYYNGEERAKGNILERFSAQQFPDLHSELNLSSLELGDSALYFCASSSQTGETNSPLHFGNGTRLTVT.

The chain couples TRBV5-5 to TRBJ2-7; D possibly corresponds to TRBD1 (6 bases). Germline V gene sequence: CDR1 SGHKS, CDR2 YYEKEE (reference sequence). With 3 bases removed from V and 3 bases from J, the gap between germline ends came to 10 bases. The length of the CDR3 is 13 residues. The CDR3 here is CASSSGALYEQYF. In DNA form, the CDR3 reads TGTGCCAGCAGCTCAGGGGCGCTCTACGAGCAGTACTTC.

The chain carries TRBV6-5 and TRBJ1-5; D gene ambiguous. V lost 4 bases and J lost 9, with 10 bases in between. This CDR3 spans 12 amino acids. Per germline, CDR1 MNHEY and CDR2 SVGAGI. The CDR3 is CASSFPLGPQHF. CDR3 in DNA: TGTGCCAGCAGTTTCCCCCTGGGGCCCCAGCATTTT.

The V and J genes are TRBV19 and TRBJ2-6; D unclear. This CDR3 is built from 15 residues. CDR1 is LNHDA and CDR2 is SQIVND in the germline V gene (reference sequence). Trimming pared 3 bases from V and 0 bases from J, leaving 6 bases between. CDR3 residues: CASSILGSGANVLTF. The CDR3 nucleotides are TGTGCCAGTAGTATTCTGGGCTCTGGGGCCAACGTCCTGACTTTC. The full variable domain, with the rest looked up from reference TRBV19 and TRBJ2-6, is DGGITQSPKYLFRKEGQNVTLSCEQNLNHDAMYWYRQDPGQGLRLIYYSQIVNDFQKGDIAEGYSVSREKKESFPLTVTSAQKNPTAFYLCASSILGSGANVLTFGAGSRLTVL.

Concerning this clone: At one end the junction does not follow the germline gene, possibly because of a read error. J is TRBJ1-6 and V is TRBV11-2; 7 positions match TRBD1. Germline V gives CDR1 SGHAT, CDR2 FQNNGV. This CDR3 has 15 amino acids. The CDR3 protein is CASSLDRDSNSPLHF. The CDR3 DNA reads TGTGCCAGCAGTTTAGACCGGGACAGCAATTCACCCCTCCACTTT.

The chain links TRBV7-8 to TRBJ2-5, with 9 bases identical to TRBD2. V dropped 1 base and J dropped 5; count of bases not matched to a gene: 2. The germline V gene encodes CDR1 SGHVS and CDR2 FQNEAQ. This CDR3 is 14 amino acids long. The CDR3 DNA sequence: TGTGCCAGCAGCTTAGAAGCGGGAGGTGAGACCCAGTACTTC. Translated: CASSLEAGGETQYF.

This chain uses TRBV7-2 with TRBJ2-5; D unclear. The V gene lost 1 base and the J gene lost 5 bases, with 8 bases spanning the gap. Per the germline V gene, CDR1 is SGHTA and CDR2 is FQGNSA. The CDR3 covers 13 residues. Here the CDR3 DNA reads TGTGCCAGCAGCTTAGGGCTCCCCGAGACCCAGTACTTC. Residues: CASSLGLPETQYF.